The clone carrying this TCR beta chain was observed a single time. Its antigen is not known. The data were taken from a study of T cell clonotyping in hematopoietic cell transplantation. Study-wide results and caveats: Without cell sorting, CD4 versus CD8 contributions remain unresolved. At the given depth, recipient repertoires were over 97% de novo clonotypes.

The time point denotes: recipient sample about 28 days before transplant, after cytoreduction. The CDR3 has 14 amino acids. Trimming shortened V by 3 bases and J by 6 bases, and 14 bases separated the two germline ends. Germline CDR1 reads LGHNA; CDR2 reads YSLEER. TCRdb keeps only in-frame clones here, not all; method: immunoSEQ multiplex PCR. The table records roughly 44,000 clones, 85% of them present only once. The rearrangement uses TRBV4-3 and TRBJ1-2, with D unclear. The sequence was obtained from a man aged 55 to 70 with acute myeloid leukemia. Some clones in this sample may be carry-over from other donors' samples. The input for sequencing was peripheral blood mononuclear cells, taken before stem cell transplant. The CDR3 coding sequence is TGCGCCAGCAGCCACTTGGACGCAGCTCATGGCTACACCTTC. Its protein is CASSHLDAAHGYTF.